A single sample gave rise to the 20 T cell receptor beta chains below, sequenced in a study of CD4 T cells in relation to SARS-CoV-2 and coronaviruses. The data were produced by immunoSEQ multiplex PCR, yet TCRdb's version contains in-frame clones alone and is incomplete. The sample carries approximately 37,000 clones, over 75% recorded once. Sequenced: memory CD4+ T cells from PBMCs. These receptors all stem from an adult with COVID-19.

This clone occurred once. This chain joins TRBV28 and TRBJ2-4, with 9 bases aligning to TRBD1. Germline V CDR1 and CDR2: MDHEN, SYDVKM. With 5 bases clipped from V and 0 bases from J, the junction kept 11 bases outside the gene matches. The CDR3 extends over 18 amino acids. The CDR3 region has the DNA TGTGCCAGCAGTCCCGGGACAGGGCAAGTTAGAGCCAAAAACATTCAGTACTTC. Translating gives CASSPGTGQVRAKNIQYF.

The rearrangement uses TRBV6-5 and TRBJ2-3; tentatively, D is TRBD1 (5 bases). Trimming left V 6 bases short and J 2 bases short, with 12 bases between. Looked up from germline, CDR1 is MNHEY and CDR2 is SVGAGI. The CDR3 totals 14 residues. The chain's CDR3 is CASSNRQYTDTQYF. CDR3 DNA sequence: TGTGCCAGCAGCAACCGACAGTACACAGATACGCAGTATTTT.

The chain has TRBV5-1 and TRBJ2-1; 10 bases match TRBD2. Trimming removed 1 base from V and 9 bases from J; junction bases left unmatched: 13. The length of the CDR3 is 17 residues. Germline assignment: CDR1 SGHRS and CDR2 YFSETQ. CDR3: CASSLPTLAGVFSEQFF. The CDR3 DNA follows: TGCGCCAGCAGCTTGCCAACGCTAGCGGGAGTATTCAGTGAGCAGTTCTTC.

This chain joins TRBV12-3 or TRBV12-4 and TRBJ1-2; D unresolved. Trimming shortened V by 3 bases and J by 10 bases, and 12 bases separated the two germline ends. This CDR3 has 12 residues. The CDR3 DNA sequence: TGTGCCAGCAGTTTCTCGGGCCCACACTACACCTTC. It yields the protein CASSFSGPHYTF.

The chain couples TRBV7-2 to TRBJ2-3; a weak D match, TRBD2 (6 bases). This CDR3 region has 16 residues. Germline V gives CDR1 SGHTA, CDR2 FQGNSA. Trimming pared 0 bases from V and 2 bases from J, leaving 12 bases between. The CDR3 is CASSLAGGGDTDTQYF. The CDR3 region has the DNA TGTGCCAGCAGCTTAGCGGGCGGAGGGGACACAGATACGCAGTATTTT.

The chain uses TRBV2 and TRBJ2-7; D might be TRBD1 (5 bases). There are 14 residues in the CDR3. V dropped 8 bases and J dropped 8 bases, with 22 bases sitting between them. Germline assignment: CDR1 SNHLY and CDR2 FYNNEI. CDR3 loop: CASLGPPALTKQYF. The CDR3 bases are TGTGCCAGCCTGGGGCCTCCCGCCCTTACGAAGCAGTACTTC.

The chain joins TRBV6-5 to TRBJ2-2, with a tentative D call TRBD2 (7 bases). Germline V lookup: CDR1 MNHEY, CDR2 SVGAGI. V lost 6 bases to trimming and J lost 1 base, with 12 bases between them. This CDR3 region has 15 residues. The CDR3 spells CASRRGQENTGELFF. DNA of the CDR3: TGTGCCAGCAGGCGGGGGCAGGAGAACACCGGGGAGCTGTTTTTT.

The chain has TRBV30 and TRBJ1-1; no definite D call. CDR3 size: 14 residues. Trimming shortened V by 0 bases and J by 2 bases, and 10 bases separated the two germline ends. Germline V lookup: CDR1 GTSNPN, CDR2 SVGIG (reference sequence). The CDR3 region is CAWSVQIGNTEAFF. DNA of the CDR3: TGTGCCTGGAGTGTTCAGATAGGCAACACTGAAGCTTTCTTT.

The chain combines TRBV29-1 with TRBJ2-1, with TRBD1 as a possible D gene (6 bases). From germline, CDR1 is SQVTM and CDR2 ANQGSEA. CDR3 length: 16 residues. Between the trimmed V and J ends, which lost 4 bases and 1 base, there was a span of 17 bases. CDR3 residues: CSVVPLTGYSYNEQFF. The CDR3 region has the DNA TGCAGCGTTGTACCACTTACAGGGTATTCCTACAATGAGCAGTTCTTC.

The J gene is TRBJ2-2, the V gene TRBV27; no firm D call. Looked up from germline, CDR1 is MNHEY and CDR2 is SMNVEV (reference sequence). V was pared by 0 bases and J by 7 bases, with 12 bases between. This CDR3 is built from 15 residues. The CDR3 here is CASSLSGSVGGELFF. CDR3 DNA: TGTGCCAGCAGTTTATCGGGGTCGGTCGGCGGGGAGCTGTTTTTT.

This chain links TRBV3-1 (or the pseudogene TRBV3-2) with TRBJ1-1; D is undetermined. From germline, CDR1 is LGHDT and CDR2 YNNKEL (reference sequence). The CDR3 consists of 14 residues. The V end was cut by 4 bases, the J end by 3 bases, with 12 bases between. The CDR3 DNA reads as TGTGCCAGCAGCCCGAGCGTTCAGTACACTGAAGCTTTCTTT. Its protein product is CASSPSVQYTEAFF.

The chain is built from TRBV28 and TRBJ2-3; 10 bases map to TRBD2. Per the germline V gene, CDR1 is MDHEN and CDR2 is SYDVKM. The V gene end was trimmed by 6 bases and the J gene end by 2 bases; junction bases not matched to a gene: 14. The CDR3 sequence is 18 residues long. The CDR3 DNA follows: TGTGCCAGCAGCCCAAGCCCTGGGACTAGCGCTCCCACAGATACGCAGTATTTT. It translates to CASSPSPGTSAPTDTQYF.

This chain joins TRBV28 and TRBJ2-1, with D maybe TRBD2 (6 bases). V lost 6 bases and J 0 bases, leaving 18 bases between the germline ends. From germline, CDR1 is MDHEN and CDR2 SYDVKM. The CDR3 loop spans 17 amino acids. This chain's CDR3 is CASRNTLAFRSYNEQFF. DNA of the CDR3: TGTGCCAGCAGGAACACGCTAGCGTTCCGCTCCTACAATGAGCAGTTCTTC.

The gene calls are TRBV19 and TRBJ2-3; D may correspond to TRBD1 or TRBD2 (5 bases each). Germline V lookup: CDR1 LNHDA, CDR2 SQIVND (reference sequence). The CDR3 extends over 18 amino acids. Trimming stripped 0 bases from V and 0 bases from J, with 16 bases between. The CDR3 loop is CASSIDGGRARSTDTQYF. The CDR3 DNA sequence: TGTGCCAGTAGTATAGATGGGGGTCGGGCGAGGAGCACAGATACGCAGTATTTT.

J is TRBJ2-5 and V is TRBV2; 13 bases are shared with TRBD2. Germline V gene sequence: CDR1 SNHLY, CDR2 FYNNEI. This CDR3 comprises 15 residues. The V gene end was trimmed by 6 bases and the J gene end by 4 bases; junction bases not matched to a gene: 5. CDR3 in DNA: TGTGCCAGCAGCCTCGGGACTAGCGGGATAGAGACCCAGTACTTC. Translating gives CASSLGTSGIETQYF.

The rearrangement joins TRBV30 to TRBJ1-3, with D perhaps TRBD1 (6 bases). The germline V and J ends were trimmed by 2 bases and 3 bases, with 14 bases remaining between them. The CDR3 consists of 15 residues. Germline V gives CDR1 GTSNPN, CDR2 SVGIG (reference sequence). The CDR3 protein is CAWSPGTSDGNTIYF. The CDR3 region has the DNA TGTGCCTGGAGTCCGGGGACATCAGATGGAAACACCATATATTTT.

The chain recombines TRBV12-3 or TRBV12-4 with TRBJ2-5; TRBD2 matches at 7 bases. This CDR3 has 13 amino acids. The trim removed 3 bases at V and 5 bases at J, leaving 3 bases unmatched. The CDR3 DNA reads as TGTGCCAGCAGTTTGACTAGCCGGGAGACCCAGTACTTC. Translating gives CASSLTSRETQYF.

The genes are TRBV30 and TRBJ2-1; TRBD2 is a possible D gene (6 bases). Germline assignment: CDR1 GTSNPN and CDR2 SVGIG (reference sequence). V was pared by 1 base and J by 2 bases, with 9 bases between. This CDR3 has 14 amino acids. In DNA, the CDR3 is TGTGCCTGGAGTGGGGGAGGTCCCTACAATGAGCAGTTCTTC. This translates into CAWSGGGPYNEQFF. Based on the CDR3 plus reference TRBV30 and TRBJ2-1, the full variable domain is SQTIHQWPATLVQPVGSPLSLECTVEGTSNPNLYWYRQAAGRGLQLLFYSVGIGQISSEVPQNLSASRPQDRQFILSSKKLLLSDSGFYLCAWSGGGPYNEQFFGPGTRLTVL.

This clone has more than one count but fewer than ten. J is TRBJ2-2 and V is TRBV10-3; D tentatively reads TRBD1 or TRBD2 (5 bases each). CDR1 is ENHRY and CDR2 is SYGVKD in the germline V gene. The V end was cut by 8 bases, the J end by 1 base, with 8 bases between. The CDR3 extends over 13 amino acids. The CDR3 region is CAIGGQNTGELFF. The CDR3 nucleotides are TGTGCCATCGGGGGTCAGAACACCGGGGAGCTGTTTTTT.

V gene TRBV11-2 combines with J gene TRBJ2-5, with D perhaps TRBD1 (5 bases). Germline V CDR1 and CDR2: SGHAT, FQNNGV. The V end lost 5 bases, the J end lost 5 bases, and 18 bases lay between the germline ends. The CDR3 covers 15 residues. The CDR3 reads CASSQGVALRETQYF. CDR3 nucleotides: TGTGCCAGCAGCCAAGGGGTAGCCCTCCGGGAGACCCAGTACTTC. The whole variable domain, remainder taken from reference TRBV11-2 and TRBJ2-5, is EAGVAQSPRYKIIEKRQSVAFWCNPISGHATLYWYQQILGQGPKLLIQFQNNGVVDDSQLPKDRFSAERLKGVDSTLKIQPAKLEDSAVYLCASSQGVALRETQYFGPGTRLLVL.